A selection of T cell receptor beta chains follows, all from one sample in a study of cytomegalovirus exposure and HLA in healthy donors. Repertoires were generated with immunoSEQ multiplex PCR, while TCRdb's copy carries only in-frame clones and drops some. The profile shows more than 95,000 clones, more than 65% of them singletons. Sequences were obtained from PBMCs. Source of these receptors: a woman in her thirties or forties in good health and CMV-seropositive. The CDR3 runs from the conserved cysteine through the conserved F or W. Each record gives: clone size, V gene, J gene, D gene, CDR3 protein, CDR3 DNA. D genes are given only for firm matches. Size is stated for part of the rows, as once, few or many counts, or as a class when the clone is expanded.

clone_size: few; v_call: TRBV28; j_call: TRBJ2-3; d_call: .; cdr3_aa: CASVDSAIDTQYF; cdr3_nt: TGTGCCAGCGTCGATAGCGCAATAGATACGCAGTATTTT
clone_size: once; v_call: TRBV27; j_call: TRBJ2-3; d_call: TRBD2; cdr3_aa: CASSSHPLAGGTQYF; cdr3_nt: TGTGCCAGCAGTTCGCATCCTCTAGCGGGAGGTACGCAGTATTTT
clone_size: .; v_call: TRBV19; j_call: TRBJ1-1; d_call: .; cdr3_aa: CASSFNHQGMAFF; cdr3_nt: TGTGCCAGTAGTTTTAATCATCAGGGTATGGCTTTCTTT
clone_size: .; v_call: TRBV7-2; j_call: TRBJ2-5; d_call: .; cdr3_aa: CASSLGGAGWETQYF; cdr3_nt: TGTGCCAGCAGCTTAGGTGGGGCAGGCTGGGAGACCCAGTACTTC
clone_size: .; v_call: TRBV9; j_call: TRBJ2-1; d_call: TRBD2; cdr3_aa: CASSVMAGGGDEQFF; cdr3_nt: TGTGCCAGCAGCGTAATGGCGGGAGGAGGGGATGAGCAGTTCTTC
clone_size: .; v_call: TRBV4-1; j_call: TRBJ1-4; d_call: .; cdr3_aa: CASSQGPYEKLFF; cdr3_nt: TGCGCCAGCAGCCAAGGGCCTTACGAAAAACTGTTTTTT
clone_size: few; v_call: TRBV6-6; j_call: TRBJ1-2; d_call: .; cdr3_aa: CASSMTGDANYGYTF; cdr3_nt: TGTGCCAGCAGTATGACAGGCGATGCTAACTATGGCTACACCTTC
clone_size: .; v_call: TRBV5-1; j_call: TRBJ2-7; d_call: TRBD2; cdr3_aa: CASSFAGTSDYEQYF; cdr3_nt: TGCGCCAGCAGCTTCGCCGGGACTAGCGACTACGAGCAGTACTTC
clone_size: few; v_call: TRBV2; j_call: TRBJ2-1; d_call: TRBD2; cdr3_aa: CASRLLASPEQFF; cdr3_nt: TGTGCCAGCAGATTACTAGCGTCCCCCGAGCAGTTCTTC
clone_size: .; v_call: TRBV30; j_call: TRBJ1-5; d_call: .; cdr3_aa: CAWSQGGNQPQHF; cdr3_nt: TGTGCCTGGTCACAGGGTGGAAATCAGCCCCAGCATTTT
clone_size: .; v_call: TRBV5-1; j_call: TRBJ2-7; d_call: TRBD2; cdr3_aa: CASSPTSGPYEQYF; cdr3_nt: TGCGCCAGCAGCCCGACTAGCGGCCCCTACGAGCAGTACTTC
clone_size: .; v_call: TRBV5-1; j_call: TRBJ1-1; d_call: TRBD1; cdr3_aa: CASSPPGQGAEAFF; cdr3_nt: TGCGCCAGCAGTCCGCCGGGACAGGGGGCTGAAGCTTTCTTT
clone_size: many; v_call: TRBV5-1; j_call: TRBJ2-2; d_call: TRBD2; cdr3_aa: CASGNLSGRAYGELFF; cdr3_nt: TGCGCCAGCGGGAACCTTAGCGGGAGGGCTTACGGGGAGCTGTTTTTT
clone_size: once; v_call: TRBV7-9; j_call: TRBJ1-1; d_call: .; cdr3_aa: CASSFVTGTEAFF; cdr3_nt: TGTGCCAGCAGCTTCGTTACGGGCACTGAAGCTTTCTTT
clone_size: .; v_call: TRBV5-1; j_call: TRBJ2-2; d_call: .; cdr3_aa: CASSLGPGIERRELFF; cdr3_nt: TGCGCCAGCAGCTTGGGGCCAGGGATCGAACGAAGGGAGCTGTTTTTT
clone_size: few; v_call: TRBV4-1; j_call: TRBJ2-1; d_call: TRBD2; cdr3_aa: CASRPIAGIYNEQFF; cdr3_nt: TGCGCCAGCAGACCGATAGCGGGGATCTACAATGAGCAGTTCTTC
clone_size: few; v_call: TRBV6-5; j_call: TRBJ1-5; d_call: .; cdr3_aa: CASSYRGNQPQHF; cdr3_nt: TGTGCCAGCAGTTACCGGGGGAATCAGCCCCAGCATTTT
clone_size: .; v_call: TRBV2; j_call: TRBJ2-7; d_call: .; cdr3_aa: CASSPDRNYEQYF; cdr3_nt: TGTGCCAGCAGTCCGGACAGAAACTACGAGCAGTACTTC
clone_size: .; v_call: TRBV5-1; j_call: TRBJ2-1; d_call: TRBD2; cdr3_aa: CASSQGLAGNEQFF; cdr3_nt: TGCGCCAGCAGCCAGGGACTAGCGGGCAATGAGCAGTTCTTC
clone_size: once; v_call: TRBV30; j_call: TRBJ2-7; d_call: .; cdr3_aa: CALGGYEQYF; cdr3_nt: TGTGCCTTGGGGGGTTACGAGCAGTACTTC
clone_size: .; v_call: TRBV4-1; j_call: TRBJ2-3; d_call: .; cdr3_aa: CASSQLDRRTDTQYF; cdr3_nt: TGCGCCAGCAGCCAACTCGACAGGCGCACAGATACGCAGTATTTT
clone_size: .; v_call: TRBV19; j_call: TRBJ2-3; d_call: TRBD2; cdr3_aa: CASRVGTSGFTDTQYF; cdr3_nt: TGTGCCAGTAGAGTGGGGACTAGCGGTTTCACAGATACGCAGTATTTT
clone_size: .; v_call: TRBV28; j_call: TRBJ2-7; d_call: .; cdr3_aa: CASSSTGVLYEQYF; cdr3_nt: TGTGCCAGCAGTTCGACGGGGGTCCTCTACGAGCAGTACTTC
clone_size: .; v_call: TRBV6-5; j_call: TRBJ2-5; d_call: .; cdr3_aa: CASSASVQETQYF; cdr3_nt: TGTGCCAGCAGTGCTAGCGTTCAAGAGACCCAGTACTTC
clone_size: once; v_call: TRBV2; j_call: TRBJ1-2; d_call: .; cdr3_aa: CASNSEGSNYGYTF; cdr3_nt: TGTGCCAGCAATTCCGAGGGTTCAAACTATGGCTACACCTTC
clone_size: .; v_call: TRBV30; j_call: TRBJ1-5; d_call: TRBD1; cdr3_aa: CAWSNGQGASQPQHF; cdr3_nt: TGTGCCTGGAGTAACGGACAGGGGGCTTCACAGCCCCAGCATTTT
clone_size: few; v_call: TRBV5-1; j_call: TRBJ1-4; d_call: TRBD1; cdr3_aa: CASSWTVDRGGEKLFF; cdr3_nt: TGCGCCAGCAGCTGGACGGTGGACAGGGGGGGAGAAAAACTGTTTTTT
clone_size: .; v_call: TRBV5-1; j_call: TRBJ2-7; d_call: .; cdr3_aa: CASSLLAITYEQYF; cdr3_nt: TGCGCCAGCAGCTTGTTAGCGATTACCTACGAGCAGTACTTC
clone_size: .; v_call: TRBV5-1; j_call: TRBJ2-5; d_call: .; cdr3_aa: CASSPGDERGMWVQETQYF; cdr3_nt: TGCGCCAGCAGCCCAGGAGACGAGCGAGGGATGTGGGTCCAAGAGACCCAGTACTTC
clone_size: .; v_call: TRBV5-1; j_call: TRBJ2-2; d_call: .; cdr3_aa: CASSRSVVGELFF; cdr3_nt: TGCGCCAGCAGTCGCTCAGTCGTCGGGGAGCTGTTTTTT
clone_size: .; v_call: TRBV19; j_call: TRBJ2-7; d_call: TRBD2; cdr3_aa: CASSFTSGSYEQYF; cdr3_nt: TGTGCCAGTAGTTTTACTAGCGGCTCCTACGAGCAGTACTTC
clone_size: .; v_call: TRBV30; j_call: TRBJ1-5; d_call: TRBD1; cdr3_aa: CAWGTGQGNQPQHF; cdr3_nt: TGTGCCTGGGGCACGGGACAGGGCAATCAGCCCCAGCATTTT
clone_size: .; v_call: TRBV6-6; j_call: TRBJ2-1; d_call: TRBD2; cdr3_aa: CASSDRTSGRGNEQFF; cdr3_nt: TGTGCCAGCAGCGATAGGACTAGCGGGAGGGGTAATGAGCAGTTCTTC
clone_size: .; v_call: TRBV5-1; j_call: TRBJ2-2; d_call: TRBD1; cdr3_aa: CASSLQGVDTGELFF; cdr3_nt: TGCGCCAGCAGCCTACAGGGGGTTGACACCGGGGAGCTGTTTTTT
clone_size: .; v_call: TRBV6-5; j_call: TRBJ1-2; d_call: .; cdr3_aa: CASSMTGDANYGYTF; cdr3_nt: TGTGCCAGCAGTATGACAGGCGATGCTAACTATGGCTACACCTTC
clone_size: .; v_call: TRBV28; j_call: TRBJ1-2; d_call: .; cdr3_aa: CASSTPGQPLNYGYTF; cdr3_nt: TGTGCCAGCAGCACTCCTGGACAGCCTCTTAACTATGGCTACACCTTC
clone_size: .; v_call: TRBV18; j_call: TRBJ1-5; d_call: .; cdr3_aa: CASSRAADQPQHF; cdr3_nt: TGTGCCAGCTCACGGGCAGCGGATCAGCCCCAGCATTTT
clone_size: few; v_call: TRBV6-6; j_call: TRBJ1-5; d_call: .; cdr3_aa: CASRPGGNQPQHF; cdr3_nt: TGTGCCAGCAGGCCGGGGGGCAATCAGCCCCAGCATTTT
clone_size: .; v_call: TRBV28; j_call: TRBJ1-1; d_call: .; cdr3_aa: CASSPVMNTEAFF; cdr3_nt: TGTGCCAGCAGCCCAGTCATGAACACTGAAGCTTTCTTT
clone_size: .; v_call: TRBV7-9; j_call: TRBJ2-5; d_call: .; cdr3_aa: CASSLALRHQETQYF; cdr3_nt: TGTGCCAGCAGCTTAGCCTTAAGACATCAAGAGACCCAGTACTTC
clone_size: few; v_call: TRBV11-2; j_call: TRBJ2-3; d_call: TRBD2; cdr3_aa: CASSFGPSGSTDTQYF; cdr3_nt: TGTGCCAGCAGCTTCGGGCCTAGCGGGTCCACAGATACGCAGTATTTT